A single sample gave rise to the 32 T cell receptor beta chains below, sequenced in a study of cytomegalovirus exposure and HLA in healthy donors (dated by TCRdb to about 2017). The receptor library was made with the immunoSEQ multiplex PCR assay. For the multiplex PCR, a mixture combining 60 forward primers for TCR Vbeta segments and 13 reverse primers for TCR Jbeta segments was used. Imported from immuneACCESS, the table was reduced by TCRdb to in-frame sequences with V and J called. These copies leave out some clones; in studies compared against another copy, an unresolved V gene accounts for under half, and the cause of the remainder is not known. The sample table shows approximately 220,000 clones, and 60% to 80% are seen once. 1.5% to 2% of the sample rests with the top ten. Material for sequencing was PBMCs. Receptor source: a male donor in good health and CMV-seronegative.

This clone occurred a few times. The chain has TRBV4-2 and TRBJ2-3; tentative D call: TRBD2 (5 bases). Trimming took 0 bases from V and 6 from J, leaving 7 bases between them. Germline-derived CDR1 and CDR2 are LGHNA and YNFKEQ. CDR3 length equals 13 residues. CDR3 DNA: TGTGCCAGCAGCCAAGATTCGGGGGATACGCAGTATTTT. Its protein is CASSQDSGDTQYF.

The DNA of the CDR3 is TGCGCCAGCAGCCGTTCTCAGGCGAGGCGGGGCAATGAGCAGTTCTTC. Translation gives CASSRSQARRGNEQFF. This chain joins TRBV4-3 and TRBJ2-1, with D possibly matching TRBD2 (6 bases). V was pared by 4 bases and J by 6 bases, with 19 bases between. The CDR3 loop spans 16 amino acids. Germline CDR1 reads LGHNA; CDR2 reads YSLEER.

This clone was counted only a few times. The chain carries TRBV6-4 and TRBJ2-7, with TRBD1 matching over 12 bases. The CDR3 extends over 16 amino acids. In germline, CDR1 is MRHNA, CDR2 SNTAGT. V lost 6 bases and J lost 4; bases outside the gene matches: 10. Written as DNA, the CDR3 is TGTGCCAGCAGGCCCCGGGACAGGGGGCCCGAATACGAGCAGTACTTC. Its translation: CASRPRDRGPEYEQYF.

This chain links TRBV5-1 with TRBJ1-1, with 7 positions matching TRBD1. V gave up 1 base and J gave up 5 bases; unmatched junction bases: 8. The V gene's germline CDR1 is SGHRS and CDR2 YFSETQ. The CDR3 is made up of 15 amino acids. CDR3 in amino acids: CASSLQQGYRTEAFF. The CDR3 region has the DNA TGCGCCAGCAGCTTGCAACAGGGGTATAGGACTGAAGCTTTCTTT.

V is TRBV2 and J is TRBJ2-3; 9 bases are a match to TRBD1. The CDR3 has 17 amino acids. The germline V gene encodes CDR1 SNHLY and CDR2 FYNNEI. V gave up 7 bases and J gave up 0 bases; unmatched junction bases: 11. CDR3 sequence (DNA): TGTGCCAGCATTGACGGGACAGGGAGCCCTAGCACAGATACGCAGTATTTT. Amino acid sequence: CASIDGTGSPSTDTQYF.

The chain uses TRBV9 and TRBJ1-1; 7 bases map to TRBD1. CDR3 length: 14 amino acids. Looked up from germline, CDR1 is SGDLS and CDR2 is YYNGEE. Trimming at V came to 0 bases and at J to 8 bases, leaving 7 bases not matched to a gene. The CDR3 here is CASSVEGALGEAFF. The CDR3 coding sequence is TGTGCCAGCAGCGTAGAGGGGGCGTTAGGAGAAGCTTTCTTT.

This clone was detected once. This chain links TRBV2 with TRBJ2-5; tentatively, D is TRBD1 (6 bases). The length of the CDR3 is 14 residues. In germline, CDR1 is SNHLY, CDR2 FYNNEI. Trimming removed 6 bases from V and 0 bases from J, with 11 bases in between. The CDR3 loop reads CASRRDRNQETQYF. CDR3 sequence (DNA): TGTGCCAGCAGAAGAGACAGGAACCAAGAGACCCAGTACTTC.

In its sample, this clone was seen once. The CDR3 bases are TGCGCCAGCAGGCCTACCCGGGACAGTAATAATTCACCCCTCCACTTT. Amino acids: CASRPTRDSNNSPLHF. The chain combines TRBV23-1 with TRBJ1-6; 7 nucleotides agree with TRBD1. TRBV23-1 is treated as an ORF (open reading frame) with a function not yet certain. The CDR3 spans 16 residues. V was pared by 6 bases and J by 5 bases, with 10 bases of the junction left unmatched.

Comment on this clone: The junction departs from germline at one end; a sequencing error may be responsible. This chain links TRBV19 with TRBJ2-1, with 10 bases lining up with TRBD2. Germline CDR1 reads LNHDA; CDR2 reads SQIVND (reference sequence). The CDR3 runs 14 residues. The CDR3 region is CASSVGTSAGEQLF. CDR3 sequence (DNA): TGTGCCAGTAGTGTCGGGACTAGCGCCGGTGAGCAGCTCTTC.

The V and J genes are TRBV27 and TRBJ2-5; D not resolved. V was trimmed by 3 bases and J by 6 bases, leaving 14 bases between them. The CDR3 consists of 14 residues. Germline V gene lookup returns CDR1 MNHEY and CDR2 SMNVEV (reference sequence). The CDR3 here is CASSFGDHRKTQYF. The CDR3 DNA sequence: TGTGCCAGCAGTTTCGGAGACCATCGGAAGACCCAGTACTTC.

The chain links TRBV9 to TRBJ2-3; 10 bases agree with TRBD2. The junction had 6 bases not matched to a gene; V was cut back by 0 bases and J by 5 bases. This CDR3 is 16 amino acids long. Per the germline V gene, CDR1 is SGDLS and CDR2 is YYNGEE. CDR3 region: CASSVDASGSKDTQYF. CDR3 nucleotides: TGTGCCAGCAGCGTAGATGCTAGCGGGAGTAAAGATACGCAGTATTTT.

This chain links TRBV28 with TRBJ2-2; 8 nucleotides line up with TRBD2. The CDR3 is 17 amino acids. CDR1 is MDHEN and CDR2 is SYDVKM in the germline V gene. V shed 3 bases, J shed 3 bases, and the junction held 9 bases outside the gene matches. CDR3 amino acids: CASSFFSGSGDTGELFF. CDR3 in DNA: TGTGCCAGCAGTTTCTTCAGCGGGAGCGGCGACACCGGGGAGCTGTTTTTT.

On this clone: Distinct nucleotide sequences in the sample also encode this CDR3. The rearrangement joins TRBV27 to TRBJ1-2; no definite D call. Between the trimmed V and J ends, which lost 3 bases and 2 bases, there was a span of 7 bases. CDR3 length: 13 amino acids. The germline V gene encodes CDR1 MNHEY and CDR2 SMNVEV (reference sequence). CDR3 protein: CASSLGGNYGYTF. In DNA form, the CDR3 reads TGTGCCAGCAGTTTGGGCGGGAACTATGGCTACACCTTC.

The rearrangement uses TRBV28 and TRBJ1-1; the D gene is possibly TRBD1 (5 bases). The germline V and J ends were trimmed by 3 bases and 0 bases, with 14 bases remaining between them. There are 16 residues in the CDR3. CDR1 and CDR2 from the germline V gene are MDHEN and SYDVKM. CDR3 residues: CASSFPLRGMNTEAFF. CDR3 in DNA: TGTGCCAGCAGTTTCCCTCTCCGGGGGATGAACACTGAAGCTTTCTTT. Variable domain in full (rest from reference TRBV28 and TRBJ1-1): DVKVTQSSRYLVKRTGEKVFLECVQDMDHENMFWYRQDPGLGLRLIYFSYDVKMKEKGDIPEGYSVSREKKERFSLILESASTNQTSMYLCASSFPLRGMNTEAFFGQGTRLTVV.

The chain couples TRBV18 to TRBJ2-1; D perhaps matches TRBD2 (5 bases). Germline assignment: CDR1 KGHSH and CDR2 LQKENI. Trimming cost V 3 bases and J 4 bases, with 10 bases left between them. This CDR3 region has 14 residues. The chain's CDR3 is CASSPDGLYNEQFF. In DNA, the CDR3 is TGTGCCAGCTCACCGGACGGACTTTACAATGAGCAGTTCTTC.

The V and J genes are TRBV7-2 and TRBJ2-5, with TRBD1 matching over 9 bases. Germline assignment: CDR1 SGHTA and CDR2 FQGNSA. The CDR3 has 15 residues. J gave up 4 bases and V 0 bases, and 3 bases lay outside the gene matches. The DNA for the CDR3 is TGTGCCAGCAGCTTAGCGGACAGGGGTGGAGAGACCCAGTACTTC. Encoded protein: CASSLADRGGETQYF.

The chain joins TRBV10-3 to TRBJ2-7, with 9 bases fitting TRBD1. The junction had 10 bases not matched to a gene; V was cut back by 6 bases and J by 4 bases. Germline V gene data show CDR1 as ENHRY and CDR2 as SYGVKD. The CDR3 sequence is 15 residues long. The CDR3 loop is CAISEPGTGKYEQYF. CDR3 DNA: TGTGCCATCAGCGAACCCGGGACAGGGAAGTACGAGCAGTACTTC.

The chain uses TRBV27 and TRBJ2-5; TRBD2 matches 11 bases. V gave up 5 bases and J gave up 2 bases; unmatched junction bases: 13. The CDR3 loop spans 18 amino acids. Germline V lookup: CDR1 MNHEY, CDR2 SMNVEV (reference sequence). CDR3 protein: CASSPLAGGPIKQETQYF. The CDR3 bases are TGTGCCAGCAGTCCCTTAGCGGGAGGGCCGATAAAACAAGAGACCCAGTACTTC.

The chain uses TRBV13 and TRBJ1-1; D is ambiguous. Germline assignment: CDR1 PRHDT and CDR2 FYEKMQ (reference sequence). The CDR3 spans 14 residues. V was cut by 2 bases and J by 8 bases, with 15 bases left in between. The CDR3 region is CASSLFSYREEAFF. DNA of the CDR3: TGTGCCAGCAGCTTATTCTCTTACCGGGAAGAAGCTTTCTTT. The full variable domain, completed using reference TRBV13 and TRBJ1-1, is AAGVIQSPRHLIKEKRETATLKCYPIPRHDTVYWYQQGPGQDPQFLISFYEKMQSDKGSIPDRFSAQQFSDYHSELNMSSLELGDSALYFCASSLFSYREEAFFGQGTRLTVV.

The chain links TRBV30 to TRBJ1-3, with a possible D match to TRBD1 (5 bases). V dropped 5 bases and J dropped 0 bases, with 8 bases sitting between them. This CDR3 spans 13 amino acids. The V gene's germline CDR1 is GTSNPN and CDR2 SVGIG (reference sequence). The chain's CDR3 is CAWLQGSGNTIYF. DNA of the CDR3: TGTGCCTGGCTGCAGGGCTCTGGAAACACCATATATTTT.

V gene TRBV9 combines with J gene TRBJ2-1, with D maybe TRBD2 (5 bases). Trimming left V 0 bases short and J 7 bases short, with 8 bases between. CDR3 length equals 13 residues. Per germline, CDR1 SGDLS and CDR2 YYNGEE. The CDR3 DNA follows: TGTGCCAGCAGCGTAGTACTAGAAAATGAGCAGTTCTTC. Its protein product is CASSVVLENEQFF.

The J gene is TRBJ1-1, the V gene TRBV10-3; 9 nucleotides match TRBD1. The CDR3 consists of 13 residues. The V gene end was trimmed by 5 bases and the J gene end by 6 bases; junction bases not matched to a gene: 4. Germline V gives CDR1 ENHRY, CDR2 SYGVKD. CDR3 sequence (DNA): TGTGCCATCAGTTGGACAGGGGACGCTGAAGCTTTCTTT. This codes for CAISWTGDAEAFF.

The chain joins TRBV19 to TRBJ1-1; no clear D gene. Trimming shortened V by 7 bases and J by 1 base, and 7 bases separated the two germline ends. The length of the CDR3 is 12 residues. Germline V gene data show CDR1 as LNHDA and CDR2 as SQIVND (reference sequence). CDR3: CASNGGNTEAFF. The CDR3 DNA reads TGTGCCAGTAATGGCGGGAACACTGAAGCTTTCTTT.

V gene TRBV9 combines with J gene TRBJ1-4; D unresolved. V was clipped by 4 bases and J by 5 bases, with 24 bases between them. Per the germline V gene, CDR1 is SGDLS and CDR2 is YYNGEE. The CDR3 loop spans 18 amino acids. This CDR3 reads CASSPRGTVAGRNEKLFF. In nucleotides, the CDR3 is TGTGCCAGCAGCCCACGGGGAACGGTCGCAGGCAGAAATGAAAAACTGTTTTTT. Variable domain in full (rest from reference TRBV9 and TRBJ1-4): DSGVTQTPKHLITATGQRVTLRCSPRSGDLSVYWYQQSLDQGLQFLIQYYNGEERAKGNILERFSAQQFPDLHSELNLSSLELGDSALYFCASSPRGTVAGRNEKLFFGSGTQLSVL.

The chain is built from TRBV30 and TRBJ1-4, with a possible D match to TRBD1 (5 bases). Germline V gene lookup returns CDR1 GTSNPN and CDR2 SVGIG (reference sequence). This CDR3 region has 16 residues. Between the trimmed V and J ends, which lost 1 base and 0 bases, there was a span of 12 bases. CDR3 DNA sequence: TGTGCCTGGAGTGCCGGGGGACGGGCAACTAATGAAAAACTGTTTTTT. Translating it yields CAWSAGGRATNEKLFF.

The CDR3 nucleotides are TGTGCCAGCAGTGATAAGTGGGGCCCTAATGGCTACACCTTC. It encodes CASSDKWGPNGYTF. This rearrangement joins TRBV6-4 to TRBJ1-2; tentatively, D is TRBD1 (5 bases). CDR1 is MRHNA, CDR2 SNTAGT, per germline. V shed 3 bases and J shed 6 bases, with 14 bases lying between them. The CDR3 has 14 residues.

The V call is TRBV27, the J call TRBJ1-3; 11 nucleotides line up with TRBD1. The trim removed 6 bases at V and 4 bases at J, leaving 14 bases unmatched. The CDR3 loop spans 18 amino acids. Looked up from germline, CDR1 is MNHEY and CDR2 is SMNVEV (reference sequence). CDR3 DNA: TGTGCCAGCAGCCCTAGGCCCGGGACAGGGGGTTCAGGAAACACCATATATTTT. Translation: CASSPRPGTGGSGNTIYF.

CDR3 amino acids: CASTPAGGGLSTDTQYF. The CDR3 DNA is TGTGCCAGCACTCCAGCCGGGGGGGGGCTTAGCACAGATACGCAGTATTTT. J is TRBJ2-3 and V is TRBV28; 8 bases match TRBD2. After removal of 7 bases from V and 0 bases from J, the junction contained 12 bases not matched to a gene. This CDR3 spans 17 amino acids. In germline, CDR1 is MDHEN, CDR2 SYDVKM.

This rearrangement joins TRBV5-1 to TRBJ2-1; the D gene is possibly TRBD2 (6 bases). The CDR3 length is 16 residues. The V gene lost 3 bases and the J gene lost 0 bases, with 13 bases spanning the gap. The germline V gene encodes CDR1 SGHRS and CDR2 YFSETQ. The CDR3 sequence: CASSSHAGSSYNEQFF. As DNA, the CDR3 is TGCGCCAGCAGCTCCCACGCGGGGAGCTCCTACAATGAGCAGTTCTTC.

The chain has TRBV2 and TRBJ2-1; D is unclear. V was trimmed by 2 bases and J by 6 bases, leaving 5 bases between them. This CDR3 region has 12 residues. From germline, CDR1 is SNHLY and CDR2 FYNNEI. The CDR3 coding sequence is TGTGCCAGCAGTGAACCCCTCAATGAGCAGTTCTTC. Protein sequence: CASSEPLNEQFF. Based on the CDR3 plus reference TRBV2 and TRBJ2-1, the full variable domain is EPEVTQTPSHQVTQMGQEVILRCVPISNHLYFYWYRQILGQKVEFLVSFYNNEISEKSEIFDDQFSVERPDGSNFTLKIRSTKLEDSAMYFCASSEPLNEQFFGPGTRLTVL.

The chain couples TRBV4-1 to TRBJ1-2; the match to TRBD1 covers 9 bases. Germline CDR1 is MGHRA and CDR2 is YSYEKL. The CDR3 runs 15 residues. Trimming removed 4 bases from V and 3 bases from J; junction bases left unmatched: 6. The CDR3 region is CASSLNRGPDYGYTF. In nucleotides, the CDR3 is TGCGCCAGCAGCCTTAACAGGGGGCCGGACTATGGCTACACCTTC.

V is TRBV27 and J is TRBJ2-1; 8 bases are shared with TRBD2. The ends lost 3 bases at V and 9 bases at J; junction bases unmatched: 7. The CDR3 extends over 14 amino acids. In germline, CDR1 is MNHEY, CDR2 SMNVEV (reference sequence). The DNA for the CDR3 is TGTGCCAGCAGTTTTAGCGGGACTCGCGGTGAGCAGTTCTTC. Its protein is CASSFSGTRGEQFF.